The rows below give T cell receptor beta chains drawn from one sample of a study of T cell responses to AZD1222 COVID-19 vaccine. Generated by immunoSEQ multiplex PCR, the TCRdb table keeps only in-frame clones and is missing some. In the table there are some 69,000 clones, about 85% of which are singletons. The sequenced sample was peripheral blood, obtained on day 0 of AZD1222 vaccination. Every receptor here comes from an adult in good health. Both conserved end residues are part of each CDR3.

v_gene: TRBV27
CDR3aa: CASSFFGGLTDTQYF

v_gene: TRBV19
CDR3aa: CASSIVGRASGANVLTF

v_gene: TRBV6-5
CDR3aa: CASSPHRDLNTEAFF

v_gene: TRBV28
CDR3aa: CASSSGEVAEAFF

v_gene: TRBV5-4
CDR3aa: CASSGDALNTEAFF

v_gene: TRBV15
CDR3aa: CATSTRTGGNYGYTF

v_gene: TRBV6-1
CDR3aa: CASSPNAQGAKYF

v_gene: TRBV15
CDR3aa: CATSAPGQLGNTIYF

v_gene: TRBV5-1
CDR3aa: CASSWGQDTEAFF

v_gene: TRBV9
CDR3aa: CASSVGLPDTQYF

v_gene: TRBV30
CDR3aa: CAWSVRMGRQPQHF

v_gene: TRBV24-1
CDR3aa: CATSDSGGADTQYF

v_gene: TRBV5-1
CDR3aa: CASREAFNEKLFF

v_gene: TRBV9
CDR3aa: CASTGGALSGVRYTF

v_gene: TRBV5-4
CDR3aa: CASSPGTVYEQYF

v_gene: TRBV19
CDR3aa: CASSIDGAGRSNEQFF